Presented here are 4 T cell receptor beta chains from one specimen sequenced in a study of follicular helper T cells after annual influenza vaccination. This sample's time point: 2014-2015 season, pre-vaccination. Assay: immunoSEQ multiplex PCR; the TCRdb copy retains only in-frame clones and omits some. The repertoire has 13,000 to 15,000 clones, roughly 86% of them found once; the top ten carry 0.25% to 0.35%. The sequencing here drew on CXCR5- memory CD4+ T cells sorted from blood, taken on the day of influenza vaccination. The origin of the receptors is an adult who received the influenza vaccine.

The chain couples TRBV2 to TRBJ2-7; D call uncertain. Germline assignment: CDR1 SNHLY and CDR2 FYNNEI. V was clipped by 5 bases and J by 2 bases, with 16 bases between them. The CDR3 is 15 amino acids. The CDR3 sequence: CASSKGRTNTYEQYF. CDR3 nucleotide sequence: TGTGCCAGCAGTAAGGGTAGAACAAATACCTACGAGCAGTACTTC.

This clone was seen a single time. V is TRBV7-2 and J is TRBJ2-5, with 10 bases aligning to TRBD2. Germline assignment: CDR1 SGHTA and CDR2 FQGNSA. The CDR3 runs to 15 residues. With V trimmed by 5 bases and J by 5 bases, 8 bases remained unmatched. CDR3 nucleotide sequence: TGTGCCAGCAGCGTAACTAGCGGGGCTGGTGAGACCCAGTACTTC. It yields the protein CASSVTSGAGETQYF.

The chain has TRBV28 and TRBJ2-2; D may be TRBD1 (5 bases). Trimming cost V 3 bases and J 4 bases, with 12 bases left between them. The CDR3 has 15 amino acids. Germline V gives CDR1 MDHEN, CDR2 SYDVKM. The CDR3 DNA reads TGTGCCAGCAGTTTGGTTGCCAGGGCCACCGGGGAGCTGTTTTTT. Its protein is CASSLVARATGELFF. The full variable domain, in which reference TRBV28 and TRBJ2-2 provide the parts outside the CDR3, is DVKVTQSSRYLVKRTGEKVFLECVQDMDHENMFWYRQDPGLGLRLIYFSYDVKMKEKGDIPEGYSVSREKKERFSLILESASTNQTSMYLCASSLVARATGELFFGEGSRLTVL.

The J gene is TRBJ1-5, the V gene TRBV30; D ambiguous. This CDR3 is built from 12 residues. Between the trimmed V and J ends, which lost 0 bases and 7 bases, there was a span of 7 bases. Germline lookup yields CDR1 GTSNPN and CDR2 SVGIG (reference sequence). In nucleotides, the CDR3 is TGTGCCTGGAGTGTTTTAGGCCAGCCCCAGCATTTT. Its protein product is CAWSVLGQPQHF.